The 29 T cell receptor beta chains below were found in one sample sequenced in a study of CD8 T cells in ankylosing spondylitis (TCRdb year 2017). Libraries were made using 5' RACE. The sequencer listed for this sample is Illumina HiSeq 2500. TCRdb redid the processing of the public reads, applying fastp at Q25 and MiXCR, and retained in-frame beta chains. Rows matching on CDR3 protein sequence are summarized as one entry with the most common DNA and genes. For this sample the table gives under 150,000 distinct CDR3 sequences, of which roughly 8.3% were detected only once. The leading ten clones occupy 7.3% of the sample. Sequencing input: synovial fluid, either unsorted or a sorted T cell fraction (not recorded which). These receptors originate from a male donor with ankylosing spondylitis.

This clonotype was found many times. V usage is TRBV20-1 and J usage is TRBJ2-3, with 7 bases aligning to TRBD2. Trimming removed 6 bases from V and 2 bases from J; junction bases left unmatched: 8. The CDR3 has 14 amino acids. Germline V lookup: CDR1 DFQATT, CDR2 SNEGSKA (reference sequence). The CDR3 DNA reads as TGCAGTGCCGAGGCGGGGGACTTCACAGATACGCAGTATTTT. Residues: CSAEAGDFTDTQYF.

The V call is TRBV5-1, the J call TRBJ2-1, with unresolved D. V was cut by 0 bases and J by 5 bases, with 9 bases left in between. Germline CDR1 SGHRS, CDR2 YFSETQ. The CDR3 has 14 residues. In DNA, the CDR3 is TGCGCCAGCAGCTTGGAGGCCGGAAACAATGAGCAGTTCTTC. It specifies CASSLEAGNNEQFF.

In this sample, this clonotype turned up a few times. The chain is built from TRBV28 and TRBJ2-6; D uncertain. Trimming pared 3 bases from V and 3 bases from J, leaving 9 bases between. The CDR3 length is 15 residues. Germline V lookup: CDR1 MDHEN, CDR2 SYDVKM. CDR3 bases: TGTGCCAGCAGTTTTACAGAATATGGGGCCAACGTCCTGACTTTC. Translated: CASSFTEYGANVLTF.

The chain combines TRBV5-1 with TRBJ2-2, with D possibly TRBD1 on 5 matching bases. Trimming took off 6 bases at V and 4 bases at J, with 19 bases between the two ends. Germline assignment: CDR1 SGHRS and CDR2 YFSETQ. The CDR3 covers 16 residues. For the CDR3, the DNA is TGCGCCAGCACCCGAACCGTGCCAGGGCTCACCGGGGAGCTGTTTTTT. It translates to CASTRTVPGLTGELFF.

Many counts were recorded for this clonotype. The chain joins TRBV9 to TRBJ2-3; 7 bases are shared with TRBD2. CDR1 is SGDLS, CDR2 YYNGEE, per germline. The CDR3 consists of 15 residues. Unmatched junction bases numbered 6, after V lost 4 bases and J lost 1 base. DNA for the CDR3: TGTGCCAGCAGCCCCAGCGGGGTCGGCACAGATACGCAGTATTTT. It yields the protein CASSPSGVGTDTQYF.

V gene TRBV6-2 or TRBV6-3 combines with J gene TRBJ2-2; perhaps TRBD2 as D (5 bases). V was cut by 8 bases and J by 2 bases, with 18 bases left in between. There are 16 residues in the CDR3. Germline assignment: CDR1 MNHEY and CDR2 SVGEGT. The CDR3 loop reads CASFLASTLNTGELFF. CDR3 in DNA: TGTGCCAGCTTCCTAGCTTCTACCTTAAACACCGGGGAGCTGTTTTTT.

The chain uses TRBV28 and TRBJ1-2; D gene uncertain. This CDR3 is built from 11 residues. CDR1 MDHEN and CDR2 SYDVKM come from the germline V gene. CDR3 DNA: TGTGCGTTATACACCTCGAATGGCTACACCTTC. It specifies CALYTSNGYTF.

The V gene is TRBV7-2, the J gene TRBJ1-1; no clear D. The CDR3 is made up of 14 amino acids. Trimming left V 3 bases short and J 0 bases short, with 8 bases between. Germline CDR1 reads SGHTA; CDR2 reads FQGNSA. The CDR3: CASSFPPLNTEAFF. The CDR3 nucleotides are TGTGCCAGCAGCTTCCCCCCCTTGAACACTGAAGCTTTCTTT.

This clonotype occurred many times. This chain uses TRBV5-1 with TRBJ2-3; TRBD1 matches at 7 bases. The CDR3 consists of 16 residues. CDR1 and CDR2 (germline): SGHRS, YFSETQ. J gave up 4 bases and V 3 bases, and 11 bases lay outside the gene matches. CDR3 nucleotide sequence: TGCGCCAGCAGCTCCCTCTCACAGGGGCGCGCAGATACGCAGTATTTT. This encodes CASSSLSQGRADTQYF.

This clonotype was detected many times. V is TRBV20-1 and J is TRBJ1-5; tentative D call: TRBD1 (5 bases). Trimming shortened V by 5 bases and J by 10 bases, and 15 bases separated the two germline ends. There are 12 residues in the CDR3. CDR1 and CDR2 from the germline V gene are DFQATT and SNEGSKA (reference sequence). The CDR3 loop reads CSAPGGMEPQHF. Written as DNA, the CDR3 is TGCAGTGCTCCGGGGGGAATGGAACCCCAGCATTTT.

This rearrangement joins TRBV7-2 to TRBJ2-7; a weak D match, TRBD1 (5 bases). Germline CDR1 SGHTA, CDR2 FQGNSA. The CDR3 is made up of 14 amino acids. V lost 0 bases to trimming and J lost 1 base, with 7 bases between them. The chain's CDR3 is CASSLATVSYEQYF. The CDR3 DNA reads TGTGCCAGCAGCTTAGCGACAGTATCCTACGAGCAGTACTTC.

This clonotype was seen repeatedly, ten times or more. The gene calls are TRBV28 and TRBJ2-7, with 8 bases lining up with TRBD2. V gave up 6 bases and J gave up 9 bases; unmatched junction bases: 10. CDR1 and CDR2 from the germline V gene are MDHEN and SYDVKM. The CDR3 consists of 13 residues. CDR3 amino acids: CASRPGTRDGQYF. CDR3 nucleotide sequence: TGTGCCAGCAGGCCCGGGACTAGGGACGGGCAGTACTTC.

In its sample, this clonotype was seen many times. This CDR3 is CASSLYGGQQDNSPLHF. The CDR3, as DNA: TGTGCCAGCAGTTTATACGGGGGGCAACAGGATAATTCACCCCTCCACTTT. The rearrangement joins TRBV28 to TRBJ1-6; D perhaps matches TRBD1 (6 bases). The CDR3 contains 17 residues. Germline loops: CDR1 MDHEN, CDR2 SYDVKM. Trimming took off 1 base at V and 5 bases at J, with 15 bases between the two ends.

There are many counts of this clonotype. The chain has TRBV18 and TRBJ2-7, with 9 nucleotides matching TRBD1. Germline CDR1 and CDR2: KGHSH and LQKENI. The V and J ends lost 3 bases and 5 bases, in that order; junction bases with no gene match: 2. The CDR3 spans 13 residues. The CDR3 DNA follows: TGTGCCAGCTCACCCGGGACAGGGCACGAGCAGTACTTC. This gives the protein CASSPGTGHEQYF.

This clonotype was seen many times. Germline is not matched at one junction end, which may reflect a read error. The CDR3 reads CSARVTGGETQYF. CDR3 sequence (DNA): TGCAGTGCCAGAGTTACAGGGGGAGAGACCCAGTACTTC. The gene calls are TRBV20-1 and TRBJ2-5; 8 bases line up with TRBD1. From germline, CDR1 is DFQATT and CDR2 SNEGSKA (reference sequence). The CDR3 has 13 amino acids.

This clonotype was seen ten or more times. The chain is built from TRBV5-1 and TRBJ2-3; 9 bases map to TRBD1. This CDR3 has 13 amino acids. The J segment lost 5 bases and the V segment lost 4 bases, leaving 2 bases of the junction unmatched. Germline assignment: CDR1 SGHRS and CDR2 YFSETQ. The DNA of the CDR3 is TGCGCCAGCAGCGGGACAGGGAGAGATACGCAGTATTTT. It yields the protein CASSGTGRDTQYF.

This clonotype was counted many times. The chain is built from TRBV6-4 and TRBJ2-7; 7 nucleotides line up with TRBD1. The CDR3 loop spans 18 amino acids. Germline V gene data show CDR1 as MRHNA and CDR2 as SNTAGT. The V gene end was trimmed by 4 bases and the J gene end by 3 bases; junction bases not matched to a gene: 18. The chain's CDR3 is CASSATVETGTDDYEQYF. The CDR3 region has the DNA TGTGCCAGCAGTGCGACGGTAGAAACCGGGACAGATGACTACGAGCAGTACTTC.

The chain has TRBV4-1 and TRBJ2-4; 12 bases line up with TRBD1. The germline CDR1 and CDR2 sequences are MGHRA and YSYEKL. This CDR3 is built from 16 residues. Trimming at V came to 4 bases and at J to 6 bases, leaving 7 bases not matched to a gene. CDR3 region: CASSLGGTGGRNIQYF. In DNA form, the CDR3 reads TGCGCCAGCAGCCTAGGGGGGACAGGGGGCAGAAACATTCAGTACTTC.

This clonotype was detected ten times or more. The rearrangement joins TRBV20-1 to TRBJ2-2; D is possibly TRBD1 or TRBD2 (6 bases each). This CDR3 contains 16 residues. V shed 0 bases and J shed 4 bases, with 15 bases lying between them. CDR1 DFQATT and CDR2 SNEGSKA come from the germline V gene (reference sequence). The CDR3 is CSARERGRGLTGELFF. CDR3 coding DNA: TGCAGTGCTAGAGAAAGGGGCAGGGGACTCACCGGGGAGCTGTTTTTT.

This clonotype occurred many times. This chain joins TRBV9 and TRBJ2-1; 8 bases are shared with TRBD2. CDR3 length equals 16 residues. Trimming at V came to 0 bases and at J to 3 bases, leaving 5 bases not matched to a gene. CDR1 and CDR2 from the germline V gene are SGDLS and YYNGEE. The CDR3 is CASSVATGGGYNEQFF. CDR3 sequence (DNA): TGTGCCAGCAGCGTAGCTACGGGGGGGGGCTACAATGAGCAGTTCTTC.

The CDR3: CSAPRLEGETQYF. The CDR3 region has the DNA TGCAGTGCTCCCAGACTAGAGGGTGAGACCCAGTACTTC. The chain links TRBV20-1 to TRBJ2-5; D might be TRBD2 (6 bases). V was trimmed by 5 bases and J by 5 bases, leaving 15 bases between them. This CDR3 region has 13 residues. The germline CDR1 and CDR2 sequences are DFQATT and SNEGSKA (reference sequence).

This clonotype appeared many times. V is TRBV27 and J is TRBJ2-1; 9 bases agree with TRBD2. Germline CDR1 reads MNHEY; CDR2 reads SMNVEV (reference sequence). There are 15 residues in the CDR3. V dropped 0 bases and J dropped 8; count of bases not matched to a gene: 5. The CDR3 DNA reads as TGTGCCAGCAGTTTATCGTTAGCGGGAGTCGATGAGCAGTTCTTC. Its translation is CASSLSLAGVDEQFF.

This clonotype has at least ten counts. This chain links TRBV7-3 with TRBJ1-1; D is perhaps TRBD1 (5 bases). This CDR3 comprises 13 residues. In germline, CDR1 is SGHTA, CDR2 FQGTGA. Trimming left V 8 bases short and J 4 bases short, with 14 bases between. Written as DNA, the CDR3 is TGTGCCAGCTCATCCAGTGGGGGCACTGAAGCTTTCTTT. It specifies CASSSSGGTEAFF.

There are a few counts of this clonotype. The J gene is TRBJ2-3, the V gene TRBV10-3; D perhaps matches TRBD1 (6 bases). Trimming shortened V by 6 bases and J by 2 bases, and 12 bases separated the two germline ends. The CDR3 length is 14 residues. CDR1 is ENHRY and CDR2 is SYGVKD in the germline V gene. CDR3 region: CAIRMTGVTDTQYF. The CDR3 nucleotides read TGTGCCATCAGGATGACAGGAGTCACAGATACGCAGTATTTT.

This chain connects TRBV12-3 or TRBV12-4 to TRBJ1-2, with D tentatively TRBD1 (5 bases). Trimming stripped 6 bases from V and 5 bases from J, with 13 bases between. This CDR3 has 13 amino acids. The DNA for the CDR3 is TGTGCCAGCAGCAGGGACGTTCGGTATGGCTACACCTTC. Protein sequence: CASSRDVRYGYTF.

As to this clonotype: An end of the junction does not agree with germline; a read error may underlie this. V gene TRBV28 combines with J gene TRBJ2-7, with TRBD2 identical over 7 bases. The CDR3 contains 13 residues. In germline, CDR1 is MDHEN, CDR2 SYDVKM. The CDR3 nucleotides are TGTGCCAGCAGTTTCGGGGGGAGCTACGAGCAGCACTTC. Amino acid sequence: CASSFGGSYEQHF.

This clonotype was found a few times. The chain employs TRBV7-9 and TRBJ1-4; no clear D. V gave up 8 bases and J gave up 6 bases, with 4 bases separating them. The germline CDR1 and CDR2 sequences are SEHNR and FQNEAQ (reference sequence). The CDR3 runs to 10 residues. CDR3 sequence reads: CASGDEKLFF. CDR3 DNA: TGTGCCAGCGGAGATGAAAAACTGTTTTTT.

In its sample, this clonotype ranks as medium-sized. The chain links TRBV7-9 to TRBJ2-7; maybe TRBD2 (6 bases). Germline assignment: CDR1 SEHNR and CDR2 FQNEAQ (reference sequence). The V and J ends lost 5 bases and 6 bases respectively, with 20 bases between them. This CDR3 is 15 amino acids long. The CDR3 loop is CASSPTGLALGEQYF. CDR3 coding DNA: TGTGCCAGCAGCCCTACGGGGCTAGCGCTGGGCGAGCAGTACTTC.

This clonotype appeared a few times. The chain couples TRBV3-1 to TRBJ2-6, with 7 nucleotides matching TRBD1. There are 15 residues in the CDR3. Looked up from germline, CDR1 is LGHDT and CDR2 is YNNKEL (reference sequence). The J segment lost 2 bases and the V segment lost 5 bases, leaving 3 bases of the junction unmatched. CDR3 region: CASSSTGAGANVLTF. For the CDR3, the DNA is TGTGCCAGCAGCTCTACAGGGGCTGGGGCCAACGTCCTGACTTTC.